This TCR beta chain originates from a study of shared clonotypes between healthy human individuals. Study overall: Each donor contributed plates that comprised three CD4 naive, three CD4 memory, two CD8 naive and one CD8 memory.

Notes on this clone: What it binds is unknown.

The assay ran at deep level. Here immunoSEQ multiplex PCR was the method, and the copy in TCRdb shows in-frame clones only, minus some. The profile covers 850,000 to 1,200,000 clones, with approximately 68% appearing a single time and about 1.5% taken by the ten largest. Germline trimming cut 4 bases from V and 7 bases from J; bases unmatched to any gene: 12. CDR1 is MGHRA and CDR2 is YSYEKL in the germline V gene. This CDR3 contains 16 residues. Study results and caveats: Across subsets, estimated richness was generally greater for naive than for memory populations. Between a few donors, naive CD4 clonotypes were shared at a level of around 4.9%.

The receptor's source is a young man in good health. The chain combines TRBV4-1 with TRBJ2-3; 9 positions match TRBD2. The sequenced sample consisted of memory CD4+ T cells sorted from blood. Sample subset: CD45RA-negative fraction. The CDR3: CASSRAPSGEGNTQYF. As DNA, the CDR3 is TGCGCCAGCAGCCGGGCACCTAGCGGGGAGGGGAATACGCAGTATTTT.